This is a list of T cell receptor beta chains from one sample in a study of TIL therapy for anti-PD-1-resistant metastatic lung cancer. Using immunoSEQ multiplex PCR, the repertoire was profiled, and TCRdb retains in-frame clones only, with some absent. The sample has 95,000 or so clones, 55% to 75% seen once; the top ten hold approximately 10%. This specimen was tumor tissue, taken at baseline. The receptors shown here come from a person aged 30 to 80 with non-small cell lung cancer. CDR3s include the opening cysteine and the closing phenylalanine or tryptophan. Fields, in order: clone size, V gene, J gene, D gene, CDR3 DNA, CDR3 protein. A D gene is named only where the DNA matches it firmly. Not all rows give a size; the values are once, few, many and, for expanded clones, a class.

NA	TRBV3-1/TRBV3-2	TRBJ2-5	TRBD1	TGTGCCAGCAGCCCATTGACAGGGTTCGAGACCCAGTACTTC	CASSPLTGFETQYF
many	TRBV19	TRBJ2-3	TRBD1	TGTGCCAGTAGTAGCACAGGGGCGTTTAGGCCAGATACGCAGTATTTT	CASSSTGAFRPDTQYF
NA	TRBV21-1	TRBJ1-5	NA	TGTGCCAGCCTTGAGGGAGGGATCGGGGATCAGCCCCAGCATTTT	CASLEGGIGDQPQHF
few	TRBV9	TRBJ1-5	NA	TGTGCCAGCAGCTCAGAGGGCGGGCAGCCCCAGCATTTT	CASSSEGGQPQHF
NA	TRBV5-1	TRBJ2-1	NA	TGCGCCAGCCAGCTACAGAATGGACACAATGAGCAGTTCTTC	CASQLQNGHNEQFF
NA	TRBV7-2	TRBJ2-5	NA	TGTGCCAGCAGCTTAGCAGCTTTAGCGATCGAGACCCAGTACTTC	CASSLAALAIETQYF
NA	TRBV4-3	TRBJ2-1	NA	TGCGCCAGCAGCCAAAAGGGAACACCCTTAGGTGAGCAGTTCTTC	CASSQKGTPLGEQFF
NA	TRBV5-1	TRBJ1-1	NA	TGCGCCAGCAGCTTATCCCAGGGGACTGCTGAAGCTTTCTTT	CASSLSQGTAEAFF
NA	TRBV7-3	TRBJ2-2	NA	TGTGCCAGCAGCCCCCTGTGGCGAGCGAACACCGGGGAGCTGTTTTTT	CASSPLWRANTGELFF
NA	TRBV30	TRBJ2-1	NA	TGTGCCTGGAGTGCCGTAGTATCACAATACAATGAGCAGTTCTTC	CAWSAVVSQYNEQFF
NA	TRBV7-9	TRBJ1-5	NA	TGTGCCAGCAGCTTACAGGGAGGGAATCAGCCCCAGCATTTT	CASSLQGGNQPQHF
NA	TRBV7-2	TRBJ2-6	NA	TGTGCCAGCAGCCCGCCCGCCTCTGGGGCCAACGTCCTGACTTTC	CASSPPASGANVLTF
NA	TRBV10-1	TRBJ1-3	TRBD1	TGCGCCAGCAGTGAGAGTTGGACAGGGGGTGGAAACACCATATATTTT	CASSESWTGGGNTIYF
NA	TRBV10-2	TRBJ2-5	TRBD2	TGCGCCAGCAGACCCTCTAGCGGGAGTACCCAGTACTTC	CASRPSSGSTQYF
NA	TRBV5-8	TRBJ2-6	NA	TGTGCCAGCAGCTTAGGCTGGGCTGGGGCCAACGTCCTGACTTTC	CASSLGWAGANVLTF
few	TRBV7-9	TRBJ2-4	NA	TGTGCCAGCAGTGGGTTAGCCAAAAACATTCAGTACTTC	CASSGLAKNIQYF
many	TRBV20-1	TRBJ1-2	NA	TGCAGTGCTAGTGCGGGCCACCTGGGTGGCTACACCTTC	CSASAGHLGGYTF
NA	TRBV5-8	TRBJ1-5	NA	TGTGCCAGCAGAAAGGGACTGCTTAGCAATCAGCCCCAGCATTTT	CASRKGLLSNQPQHF
NA	TRBV30	TRBJ2-2	TRBD1	TGTGCCTGGACCTCCCAGACAGGGATAGCCGGGGAGCTGTTTTTT	CAWTSQTGIAGELFF
NA	TRBV5-4	TRBJ2-2	TRBD1	TGTGCCAGCAGCACCCGACAGGGGGCGAACACCGGGGAGCTGTTTTTT	CASSTRQGANTGELFF
NA	TRBV29-1	TRBJ2-1	NA	TGCAGCGCATCAGGCGCCGCCAATGAGCAGTTCTTC	CSASGAANEQFF
NA	TRBV6-5	TRBJ2-7	TRBD1	TGTGCCAGCAGGGTGACAGGGTACTCCTACGAGCAGTACTTC	CASRVTGYSYEQYF
NA	TRBV24-1	TRBJ1-1	NA	TGTGCCACTACAGGGTTTTTAAGAGGACGGGTAAGAGACGTGAACACTGAAGCTTTCTTT	CATTGFLRGRVRDVNTEAFF
NA	TRBV6-2/TRBV6-3	TRBJ1-1	NA	TGTGCCAGCAGTCACCAGGTATCGGAAGCTTTCTTT	CASSHQVSEAFF
NA	TRBV18	TRBJ2-7	TRBD2	TGTGCCAGCTCACCACGGGGACTAGCGGTCTCCTACGAGCAGTACTTC	CASSPRGLAVSYEQYF
NA	TRBV9	TRBJ2-7	TRBD1	TGTGCCAGCAGGGAGGGACAGGGGAACGAGCAGTACTTC	CASREGQGNEQYF
NA	TRBV6-1	TRBJ1-1	NA	TGTGCCAGCAGTGAAAGGGTCTCGGGAGCTGAAGCTTTCTTT	CASSERVSGAEAFF
once	TRBV27	TRBJ2-4	NA	TGTGCCAGCAGTTTTAAAGGGGCGGGTCTAGCCAAAAACATTCAGTACTTC	CASSFKGAGLAKNIQYF
once	TRBV27	TRBJ2-2	TRBD1	TGTGCCAGCAGTCCCGCCCAGACAGGGACGAACACCGGGGAGCTGTTTTTT	CASSPAQTGTNTGELFF
few	TRBV7-8	TRBJ1-3	TRBD1	TGTGCCAGCAGCTTAAGGGACAGATCTGGAAACACCATATATTTT	CASSLRDRSGNTIYF
few	TRBV30	TRBJ1-3	NA	TGTGCCTGGAGTGTAACCGGCCGGGAGGCAGGAAACACCATATATTTT	CAWSVTGREAGNTIYF
NA	TRBV5-6	TRBJ2-1	NA	TGTGCCAGCAGCTTGGGTGGTGAGCAGTTCTTC	CASSLGGEQFF
NA	TRBV13	TRBJ1-2	NA	TGTGCCAGCAGCCCTCAGGGTTTTGGTGGCTACACCTTC	CASSPQGFGGYTF
NA	TRBV6-5	TRBJ1-3	NA	TGTGCCAGCAGTTACCAGAAAGTAGGATCCGGAAACACCATATATTTT	CASSYQKVGSGNTIYF
NA	TRBV7-9	TRBJ1-3	NA	TGTGCCAGCAGCTTAGACCCTTTTGGTTCTGGAAACACCATATATTTT	CASSLDPFGSGNTIYF
few	TRBV11-3	TRBJ1-1	NA	TGTGCCAGCAGCTTAACCTGGGGGAGGGAGACAACACTGCTTGAAGCTTTCTTT	CASSLTWGRETTLLEAFF
few	TRBV11-2	TRBJ2-1	NA	TGTGCCAGCAGCTTAGGACGTAGGAACTCGTACAATGAGCAGTTCTTC	CASSLGRRNSYNEQFF
NA	TRBV5-1	TRBJ2-6	NA	TGCGCCAGCAGCTTAGCAGCACAAATTGGGGCCAACGTCCTGACTTTC	CASSLAAQIGANVLTF
NA	TRBV4-3	TRBJ1-3	NA	TGCGCCAGCAGCCCCAGGGCGCACAGCTCTGGAAACACCATATATTTT	CASSPRAHSSGNTIYF
NA	TRBV20-1	TRBJ2-3	TRBD1	TGCAGTGCTAGTGGTGACAGGGACACAGATACGCAGTATTTT	CSASGDRDTDTQYF
few	TRBV5-1	TRBJ2-7	NA	TGCGCCAGCAGCTTGGCCAGGGATTACGAGCAGTACTTC	CASSLARDYEQYF
many	TRBV25-1	TRBJ1-5	NA	TGTGCCAGCAGTGAAGGAAGTTCGGGACAGCCCCAGCATTTT	CASSEGSSGQPQHF
NA	TRBV5-4	TRBJ2-2	TRBD2	TGTGCCAGCAGCCCAGGACTAGCGGGAGCCGCGAACACCGGGGAGCTGTTTTTT	CASSPGLAGAANTGELFF